This T cell receptor beta chain originates from a study of OX40 agonist ivuxolimab in advanced cancers. Study in general: Ivuxolimab, an agonist antibody against OX40 (CD134), was given to patients. The study, taken as a whole, reports: Certain nonresponders likewise exhibited a low normalized T-cell clonal expansion. Clonal expansion from baseline to week 6 occurred in both CD4+ and CD8+ T cells.

Notes on this clone: Its antigen is undetermined.

TCRdb's copy holds only in-frame clones and misses some; the assay was immunoSEQ multiplex PCR. The data show 55,000 to 75,000 clones, with around 83% seen just once and 1.1% held by the top ten. The material was CD4+ or CD8+ T cells sorted from blood, obtained in a trial of the OX40 agonist ivuxolimab. The origin of this receptor is an adult with an advanced solid tumor such as melanoma, head and neck, liver or kidney cancer.

For the CDR3, the DNA is TGTGCCAGCAGCGTATCAATGGGTCAGCCCCAGCATTTT. Protein product: CASSVSMGQPQHF. The chain links TRBV11-3 to TRBJ1-5; D call uncertain. Deletions cut 5 bases from V and 6 bases from J, with 11 bases between. This CDR3 has 13 residues. Germline CDR1 is SGHNT and CDR2 is YENEEA.